The 15 T cell receptor beta chains reported below all come from one sample, sequenced in a study of PD-L1 blockade in urothelial cancer. Sequenced by immunoSEQ multiplex PCR; TCRdb stores in-frame clones only, minus some. This repertoire shows 71,000 or so clones, around nine tenths found once; its top ten account for roughly 3.2%. The sequencing here drew on PBMCs, taken around atezolizumab (anti-PD-L1) treatment. The receptors were sampled from a man in his 60s with urothelial cancer.

DNA for the CDR3: TGTGCCAGCAGCTTGTGGGTAGCGGGAGCCGGCGAGACCCAGTACTTC. Its translation: CASSLWVAGAGETQYF. The V and J genes are TRBV5-4 and TRBJ2-5, with 9 bases that match TRBD2. With V trimmed by 1 base and J by 5 bases, 9 bases remained unmatched. The CDR3 spans 16 residues. From germline, CDR1 is SGHNT and CDR2 YYREEE (reference sequence).

The chain uses TRBV11-2 and TRBJ2-1; 8 nucleotides align to TRBD1. Germline CDR1 is SGHAT and CDR2 is FQNNGV. With 2 bases clipped from V and 8 bases from J, the junction kept 14 bases outside the gene matches. The CDR3 runs 17 residues. CDR3 sequence (DNA): TGTGCCAGCAGCTTAAGATCCCCAGGGGGCAGGAACGATGAGCAGTTCTTC. The encoded protein is CASSLRSPGGRNDEQFF.

The J gene is TRBJ2-3, the V gene TRBV7-2; possibly TRBD1 for D (5 bases). The V end was cut by 2 bases, the J end by 7 bases, with 16 bases between. Germline lookup yields CDR1 SGHTA and CDR2 FQGNSA. The CDR3 is 15 residues long. Written as DNA, the CDR3 is TGTGCCAGCAGCTTATGGCGGCAACAGGCTTATACGCAGTATTTT. Translated: CASSLWRQQAYTQYF.

In DNA, the CDR3 is TGTGCCAGCAGCGTAGGTTCCGGGGACCAAGAGACCCAGTACTTC. Translation: CASSVGSGDQETQYF. The chain joins TRBV9 to TRBJ2-5; maybe TRBD2 (5 bases). The germline V gene has CDR1 SGDLS and CDR2 YYNGEE. The CDR3 contains 15 residues. Trimming took 0 bases from V and 0 from J, leaving 9 bases between them.

This chain uses TRBV21-1 with TRBJ2-4; the table's D gene call, TRBD2, was not cross checked with the DNA. TRBV21-1 is annotated as a pseudogene. CDR3 length equals 17 residues. CDR3 sequence reads: CASSKAGGGRPRCIQYF. The CDR3 bases are TGTGCCAGCAGCAAAGCCGGGGGGGGACGCCCCCGTTGCATTCAGTACTTC.

In its sample, this clone was seen a few times. V usage is TRBV27 and J usage is TRBJ2-1; D remains ambiguous. CDR3 size: 12 residues. V lost 5 bases and J 6 bases, leaving 8 bases between the germline ends. Germline CDR1 MNHEY, CDR2 SMNVEV (reference sequence). CDR3 region: CASSAGINEQFF. CDR3 coding DNA: TGTGCCAGCAGTGCCGGTATCAATGAGCAGTTCTTC.

V gene TRBV28 combines with J gene TRBJ2-5; TRBD1 aligns across 7 bases. Germline V gene sequence: CDR1 MDHEN, CDR2 SYDVKM. The CDR3 is made up of 15 amino acids. Trimming removed 2 bases from V and 3 bases from J; junction bases left unmatched: 6. This CDR3 is CASSLIRQGEETQYF. The CDR3 region has the DNA TGTGCCAGCAGTTTAATCAGACAGGGAGAAGAGACCCAGTACTTC. Using reference TRBV28 and TRBJ2-5 for the parts outside the CDR3, the full variable domain is DVKVTQSSRYLVKRTGEKVFLECVQDMDHENMFWYRQDPGLGLRLIYFSYDVKMKEKGDIPEGYSVSREKKERFSLILESASTNQTSMYLCASSLIRQGEETQYFGPGTRLLVL.

This clone was observed a single time. This chain joins TRBV12-2 and TRBJ2-2; the table gives TRBD2 as D, unverified against the DNA. TRBV12-2 is a documented pseudogene. The CDR3 spans 19 residues. The CDR3 region is CASRLPGTSGYSNTGELFF. The DNA of the CDR3 is TGTGCAAGTCGCTTACCGGGGACTAGCGGGTACTCGAACACCGGGGAGCTGTTTTTT.

The chain joins TRBV6-5 to TRBJ1-2; 7 bases are a match to TRBD1. V lost 4 bases to trimming and J lost 8 bases; unmatched junction nucleotides: 7. The CDR3 runs 13 residues. Germline V lookup: CDR1 MNHEY, CDR2 SVGAGI. CDR3 DNA: TGTGCCAGCAGTTTAGGGACAGAAGTGGGCTACACCTTC. Protein sequence: CASSLGTEVGYTF.

This clone occurred a few times. The chain links TRBV7-9 to TRBJ1-4; no reliable D call. V was cut by 5 bases and J by 2 bases, with 12 bases left in between. Germline lookup yields CDR1 SEHNR and CDR2 FQNEAQ (reference sequence). This CDR3 is built from 15 residues. The CDR3 protein is CASSRTGSTNEKLFF. The DNA for the CDR3 is TGTGCCAGCAGCCGAACCGGGAGTACTAATGAAAAACTGTTTTTT.

The CDR3 protein is CASSIEPGGADEQFF. CDR3 DNA: TGTGCCAGTAGTATAGAGCCAGGGGGCGCAGATGAGCAGTTCTTC. The chain couples TRBV19 to TRBJ2-1; TRBD1 aligns across 8 bases. With 0 bases clipped from V and 8 bases from J, the junction kept 6 bases outside the gene matches. There are 15 residues in the CDR3. Germline values: CDR1 LNHDA, CDR2 SQIVND (reference sequence).

The chain recombines TRBV2 with TRBJ2-6; a possible D gene is TRBD2 (6 bases). The CDR3 is made up of 15 amino acids. Trimming cost V 6 bases and J 4 bases, with 13 bases left between them. CDR1 and CDR2 from the germline V gene are SNHLY and FYNNEI. CDR3 region: CASSSLEGGANVLTF. The CDR3 DNA reads TGTGCCAGCAGCAGTTTGGAGGGCGGGGCCAACGTCCTGACTTTC.

CDR3 DNA: TGTGCCATCAGTAAGACAGGGGGCCGGACTGAAGCTTTCTTT. As protein: CAISKTGGRTEAFF. J is TRBJ1-1 and V is TRBV10-3, with 10 nucleotides matching TRBD1. The V and J ends lost 5 bases and 5 bases, in that order; junction bases with no gene match: 5. Germline V gene sequence: CDR1 ENHRY, CDR2 SYGVKD. CDR3 length equals 14 residues.

The chain links TRBV7-8 to TRBJ2-7; maybe TRBD2 (5 bases). The V gene lost 7 bases and the J gene lost 1 base, with 14 bases spanning the gap. The CDR3 spans 14 residues. CDR1 and CDR2 (germline): SGHVS, FQNEAQ. CDR3 residues: CASNQLDLSYEQYF. DNA of the CDR3: TGTGCCAGCAACCAATTGGACTTATCCTACGAGCAGTACTTC.

The table lists this clone with a count of one. The chain combines TRBV28 with TRBJ1-1; D is perhaps TRBD1 (5 bases). Trimming cost V 1 base and J 8 bases, with 17 bases left between them. The CDR3 has 15 residues. Germline-derived CDR1 and CDR2 are MDHEN and SYDVKM. The CDR3 here is CASSLFKGHGSEAFF. CDR3 in DNA: TGTGCCAGCAGTTTATTTAAGGGGCACGGTTCGGAAGCTTTCTTT.